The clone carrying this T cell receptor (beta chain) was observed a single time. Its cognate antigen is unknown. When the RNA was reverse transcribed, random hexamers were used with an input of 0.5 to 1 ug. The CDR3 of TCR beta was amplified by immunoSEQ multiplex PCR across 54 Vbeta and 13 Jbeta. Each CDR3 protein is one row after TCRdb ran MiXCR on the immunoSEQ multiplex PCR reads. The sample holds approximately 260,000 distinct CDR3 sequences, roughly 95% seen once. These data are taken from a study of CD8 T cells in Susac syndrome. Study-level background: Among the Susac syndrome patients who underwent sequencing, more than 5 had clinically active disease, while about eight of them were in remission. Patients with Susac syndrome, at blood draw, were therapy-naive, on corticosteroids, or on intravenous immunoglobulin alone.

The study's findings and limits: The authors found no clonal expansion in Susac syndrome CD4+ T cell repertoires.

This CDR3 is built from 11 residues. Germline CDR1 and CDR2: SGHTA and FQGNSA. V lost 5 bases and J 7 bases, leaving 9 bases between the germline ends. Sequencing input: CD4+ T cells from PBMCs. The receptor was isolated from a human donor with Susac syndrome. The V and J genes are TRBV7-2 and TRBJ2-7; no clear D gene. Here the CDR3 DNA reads TGTGCCAGCAGCCAAATGGGGGAGCAGTACTTC. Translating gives CASSQMGEQYF.